This TCR beta chain was captured in a study of blood T cell repertoires in COVID-19. About the study: Spain, Italy and the United States supplied samples that represented acute and convalescent COVID-19.

Here immunoSEQ multiplex PCR was the method, and the copy in TCRdb shows in-frame clones only, minus some. The sample includes 80,000 or so clones, 91% of them seen just once. V gave up 0 bases and J gave up 0 bases, with 8 bases separating them. This CDR3 contains 15 residues. CDR1 and CDR2 (germline): LGHDT, YNNKEL (reference sequence). This clone was recorded only once. The source is a woman in her forties or fifties in a cohort sampled during active COVID-19. This sequence joins TRBV3-1 (or the pseudogene TRBV3-2) and TRBJ1-1; D uncertain. Sequencing was carried out using peripheral blood. The CDR3 DNA sequence: TGTGCCAGCAGCCAAGACCTACGTTTGAACACTGAAGCTTTCTTT. Protein: CASSQDLRLNTEAFF.